These 16 T cell receptor beta chains share one sample of origin, sequenced in a study of blood T cell repertoires in COVID-19. The repertoire was sequenced with immunoSEQ multiplex PCR; TCRdb's copy has only in-frame clones and lacks some. The sample contains 250,000 to 300,000 clones, approximately 91% of which appear only once. Input material: PBMCs or T cells enriched from blood (not recorded which). The receptors here all came from a woman in her forties with acute COVID-19.

A single count supports this clone. The rearrangement joins TRBV27 to TRBJ2-7; D perhaps matches TRBD2 (6 bases). This CDR3 is 14 amino acids long. Germline V gene sequence: CDR1 MNHEY, CDR2 SMNVEV (reference sequence). With 7 bases removed from V and 3 bases from J, the gap between germline ends came to 16 bases. The CDR3 DNA is TGTGCCAGCAACCATCCGGGACTTTACTACGAGCAGTACTTC. Protein: CASNHPGLYYEQYF.

This rearrangement joins TRBV14 to TRBJ1-6; perhaps TRBD1 as D (5 bases). The CDR3 totals 13 residues. Germline lookup yields CDR1 SGHDN and CDR2 FVKESK. Trimming took 7 bases from V and 9 from J, leaving 13 bases between them. The CDR3 DNA follows: TGTGCCAGCAAAGGGACTGGCGGTTCACCCCTCCACTTT. This translates into CASKGTGGSPLHF.

V is TRBV6-1 and J is TRBJ2-6; the D gene is possibly TRBD1 (5 bases). The ends were cut back, 1 base at V and 10 bases at J, with 17 bases in the middle. The CDR3 extends over 16 amino acids. Germline assignment: CDR1 MNHNS and CDR2 SASEGT. The CDR3 here is CASSEGPQPGQNVLTF. The CDR3 DNA follows: TGTGCCAGCAGTGAAGGGCCCCAACCCGGACAAAACGTCCTGACTTTC.

The chain uses TRBV5-1 and TRBJ2-1; the match to TRBD1 covers 10 bases. With 3 bases clipped from V and 6 bases from J, the junction kept 0 bases outside the gene matches. Germline CDR1 reads SGHRS; CDR2 reads YFSETQ. This CDR3 has 13 residues. CDR3 in DNA: TGCGCCAGCAGCTGGGACAGGGGCAATGAGCAGTTCTTC. Residues: CASSWDRGNEQFF. Full variable domain (outside the CDR3, taken from reference TRBV5-1 and TRBJ2-1): KAGVTQTPRYLIKTRGQQVTLSCSPISGHRSVSWYQQTPGQGLQFLFEYFSETQRNKGNFPGRFSGRQFSNSRSEMNVSTLELGDSALYLCASSWDRGNEQFFGPGTRLTVL.

This chain uses TRBV29-1 with TRBJ1-1; 7 bases match TRBD1. Per germline, CDR1 SQVTM and CDR2 ANQGSEA. CDR3 length equals 12 residues. J was trimmed by 8 bases and V by 7 bases; bases with no gene match: 10. CDR3 sequence (DNA): TGCAGCGCACTAATGGACAGGCAAGAAGCTTTCTTT. The encoded protein is CSALMDRQEAFF. The entire variable domain, with the rest obtained from reference TRBV29-1 and TRBJ1-1, is as follows: SAVISQKPSRDICQRGTSLTIQCQVDSQVTMMFWYRQQPGQSLTLIATANQGSEATYESGFVIDKFPISRPNLTFSTLTVSNMSPEDSSIYLCSALMDRQEAFFGQGTRLTVV.

The chain links TRBV5-4 to TRBJ1-3; D is perhaps TRBD1 (6 bases). The CDR3 spans 16 residues. Germline values: CDR1 SGHNT, CDR2 YYREEE (reference sequence). V dropped 4 bases and J dropped 1 base, with 15 bases sitting between them. CDR3 DNA sequence: TGTGCCAGCAGCGATCCCCGGGGGGCATCTGGAAACACCATATATTTT. It specifies CASSDPRGASGNTIYF.

This clone has more than one count but fewer than ten. The V and J genes are TRBV5-1 and TRBJ1-1; D is unclear. Germline assignment: CDR1 SGHRS and CDR2 YFSETQ. V dropped 4 bases and J dropped 1 base, with 5 bases sitting between them. The CDR3 runs to 12 residues. CDR3 coding DNA: TGCGCCAGCAGCGCTAGGAACACTGAAGCTTTCTTT. It codes for CASSARNTEAFF.

The chain joins TRBV2 to TRBJ2-3; tentative D call: TRBD2 (5 bases). Germline V gene sequence: CDR1 SNHLY, CDR2 FYNNEI. CDR3 length: 13 amino acids. Trimming took 6 bases from V and 6 from J, leaving 13 bases between them. CDR3 nucleotides: TGTGCCAGCAGCGAGGGCCCCTTTGATACGCAGTATTTT. It is translated as CASSEGPFDTQYF.

The sample holds one count of this clone. The chain uses TRBV27 and TRBJ2-5, with D possibly matching TRBD2 (5 bases). V lost 6 bases and J 5 bases, leaving 7 bases between the germline ends. This CDR3 contains 11 residues. From germline, CDR1 is MNHEY and CDR2 SMNVEV (reference sequence). The CDR3 DNA is TGTGCCAGCAGCTCGGGGGAGACCCAGTACTTC. Its translation is CASSSGETQYF.

The table lists this clone with a few counts. The gene calls are TRBV15 and TRBJ1-6; TRBD1 matches at 7 bases. V lost 8 bases, J lost 4 bases, and 5 bases stayed unmatched. The length of the CDR3 is 14 residues. CDR1 is LNHNV, CDR2 YYDKDF, per germline (reference sequence). For the CDR3, the DNA is TGTGCCACCGCCCAGGGACAGTATAATTCACCCCTCCACTTT. Protein: CATAQGQYNSPLHF.

The chain joins TRBV7-8 to TRBJ1-5; 7 nucleotides line up with TRBD1. With V trimmed by 1 base and J by 9 bases, 12 bases remained unmatched. Germline values: CDR1 SGHVS, CDR2 FQNEAQ. The CDR3 runs to 16 residues. This chain's CDR3 is CASSLEMGGQRMPQHF. Written as DNA, the CDR3 is TGTGCCAGCAGCTTAGAAATGGGGGGACAGAGAATGCCCCAGCATTTT.

This chain joins TRBV5-8 and TRBJ1-2, with 7 bases matching TRBD1. This CDR3 has 15 residues. Germline V lookup: CDR1 SGHTS, CDR2 YDEGEE. J gave up 5 bases and V 4 bases, and 11 bases lay outside the gene matches. Here the CDR3 DNA reads TGTGCCAGCAGCACGCACGACAGGGTCCGTTATGGCTACACCTTC. Translation: CASSTHDRVRYGYTF.

The J gene is TRBJ1-5, the V gene TRBV19; 11 nucleotides agree with TRBD1. This CDR3 has 16 amino acids. Trimming cost V 6 bases and J 2 bases; bases outside gene matches: 6. Per the germline V gene, CDR1 is LNHDA and CDR2 is SQIVND (reference sequence). CDR3 sequence (DNA): TGTGCCAGTAGATGGACAGGGGGCCGGGGCAATCAGCCCCAGCATTTT. This translates into CASRWTGGRGNQPQHF.

The rearrangement links TRBV27 to TRBJ1-6; D remains unclear. This CDR3 is 15 amino acids long. CDR1 is MNHEY and CDR2 is SMNVEV in the germline V gene (reference sequence). V was clipped by 2 bases and J by 3 bases, with 8 bases between them. The CDR3 spells CASSLTGIYNSPLHF. The CDR3, as DNA: TGTGCCAGCAGTTTAACGGGAATCTATAATTCACCCCTCCACTTT.

The chain joins TRBV11-3 to TRBJ2-1, with TRBD2 matching over 14 bases. The CDR3 has 16 residues. The germline V gene has CDR1 SGHNT and CDR2 YENEEA. V lost 5 bases to trimming and J lost 4 bases; unmatched junction nucleotides: 4. The CDR3 nucleotides are TGTGCCAGCAGCGATGGGACTAGCGGGAGTTACAATGAGCAGTTCTTC. It specifies CASSDGTSGSYNEQFF. Together with reference TRBV11-3 and TRBJ2-1, the CDR3 gives the full variable domain: EAGVVQSPRYKIIEKKQPVAFWCNPISGHNTLYWYLQNLGQGPELLIRYENEEAVDDSQLPKDRFSAERLKGVDSTLKIQPAELGDSAVYLCASSDGTSGSYNEQFFGPGTRLTVL.

V usage is TRBV7-8 and J usage is TRBJ1-1; no clear D gene. Germline values: CDR1 SGHVS, CDR2 FQNEAQ. The CDR3 spans 14 residues. V lost 1 base to trimming and J lost 1 base, with 7 bases between them. The CDR3 sequence: CASSLDTTNTEAFF. The CDR3 DNA sequence: TGTGCCAGCAGCTTAGACACCACGAACACTGAAGCTTTCTTT.